This T cell receptor (beta chain) was retrieved from a study of PD-1 blockade in classical Hodgkin lymphoma (TCRdb year 2020). Concerning the study at large: Nivolumab dosing was 3 mg/kg intravenously every 2 weeks, continuing until either disease progression or unacceptable toxicity. To define a peripheral blood immune signature of response to PD-1 blockade in classical Hodgkin lymphoma, the study combined TCR beta sequencing with CyTOF. What the work shows at the level of the full study, not this receptor alone: Only a single clinical trial cohort was studied, and what caused the repertoire differences, possibly disease activity or prior therapy, remained undefined. Lower diversity was observed in patients in whom nivolumab was started less than 1 year after ASCT, and these patients were excluded from later analyses so that confounding by immune reconstitution would be avoided. Trial patients achieving complete response had baseline diversity similar to newly diagnosed patients, whereas partial responders and progressors had significantly lower diversity. A significant rise by C4D1 was seen in CD4+ but not CD8+ TCR diversity (p=0.0027 vs p=0.16), with the rise being most apparent in complete responders (p=0.02). Baseline TCR diversity was reported to be lower in newly diagnosed patients than in healthy donors, and even lower in relapsed/refractory patients.

The meaning of the sample's time point label: cycle 4 day 1 (C4D1), after more than five weeks of nivolumab. Every trial patient had relapsed after autologous stem cell transplantation, and cohorts A, B and C differed in prior brentuximab vedotin exposure. Magnetic negative selection with a Miltenyi CD4+ T cell isolation kit was used to purify CD4+ T cells from thawed PBMCs. The trial cohort comprised fewer than 65 patients with relapsed/refractory classical Hodgkin lymphoma whose best overall responses were complete response, partial response or progressive disease. Trial patients were treated with single-agent nivolumab in the multi-cohort phase II CheckMate 205 trial. An independent review committee assessed best overall response by applying the 2007 International Working Group response criteria. Trial PBMCs were collected immediately before nivolumab initiation (C1D1) and during therapy at cycle 2 day 1 and cycle 4 day 1. Peripheral blood was collected in 8 mL Vacutainer Cell Preparation Tubes, from which PBMCs were isolated by centrifugation and then cryopreserved. Purified CD4+ and CD8+ fractions were prepared only for cases with an additional available PBMC sample. Magnetically labelled cells were removed on LS columns in a quadroMACS separator, and the flow-through was collected as the purified fraction.

Points on this clone: This receptor's antigen is unknown. Base-call qualities are not available, and no considerably larger clone is one nucleotide away.

The germline ends are 25 bases apart after V is trimmed by 0 bases and J by 6 bases. The germline V gene supplies CDR1 SGDLS and CDR2 YYNGEE. The CDR3 runs 19 residues from the cysteine to the phenylalanine. This entry keeps only the CDR3 DNA: 57 bases, framed from base 1. Genomic DNA was isolated using the Qiagen DNeasy kit from unsorted PBMCs as well as from negatively selected CD4+ and CD8+ fractions. TCR beta CDR3 regions were amplified by immunoSEQ multiplex PCR using primers annealing to V and J segments. A synthetic immune receptor repertoire was used to minimize amplification bias, and any remaining bias was removed computationally after sequencing. Under the source paper's analysis protocol: Custom Python scripts were used to quantify repertoire diversity as the Shannon entropy index. Unsorted, CD4+ and CD8+ repertoires were analyzed separately, except for combined analyses in which CD4+ and CD8+ sequences were merged in silico. Clonal expansion was defined as at least a 2-fold frequency increase after treatment relative to C1D1, with a pseudocount of 0.5 for undetected baseline clones. Clones with 0 or 1 copy at C1D1 were defined as singleton clones, while clones with 2 or more copies were defined as non-singleton clones. Clones expanded in unsorted samples were labelled as CD4+, CD8+ or unknown by matching protein sequences in sorted samples from the same patient. Wilcoxon tests on paired samples were used to test diversity changes from C1D1 to C4D1. In TCRdb, the immuneACCESS table is reduced to in-frame sequences with V and J assigned. These tables do not hold every clone; where another copy was compared, an unresolved V gene accounts for under half, and the others remain unexplained. That table gives V, J and clone size, and the DNA gave D and trimming. This sample is represented by about 28,000 clones; approximately 80% of them were singletons. The ten largest make up about 0.57% of the sample.

The rearranged chain carries TRBV9 and TRBJ2-1; TRBD2 might be the D gene, on 5 matching bases. The starting material was CD4+ T cells from blood, obtained before the fourth cycle of nivolumab. The receptor was isolated from a human donor with classical Hodgkin lymphoma. CDR3 region: CASSVAWEFSLSPFNEQFF. In nucleotide form, the sequence is TGTGCCAGCAGCGTAGCTTGGGAGTTTAGCCTTAGTCCTTTCAATGAGCAGTTCTTC. This CDR3, with the reference TRBV9 and TRBJ2-1 proteins standing in past its ends, gives the full variable domain DSGVTQTPKHLITATGQRVTLRCSPRSGDLSVYWYQQSLDQGLQFLIQYYNGEERAKGNILERFSAQQFPDLHSELNLSSLELGDSALYFCASSVAWEFSLSPFNEQFFGPGTRLTVL.